This passage covers 10 T cell receptor beta chains from one sample sequenced in a study of early T cells in non-severe SARS-CoV-2 infection. TCRdb fed the 5' RACE reads into MiXCR, producing one record per CDR3 protein. The sample consists of around 50,000 distinct CDR3 sequences, about 12% of them appearing once. Sequencing was done on a sample of whole blood. The source of these receptors is an adult who was a healthcare worker with PCR-confirmed SARS-CoV-2 infection or an uninfected control (not recorded which).

The rearrangement joins TRBV11-2 to TRBJ2-7; 9 positions agree with TRBD1. Germline V CDR1 and CDR2: SGHAT, FQNNGV. The CDR3 has 16 amino acids. The V segment lost 5 bases and the J segment 3 bases; nucleotides outside the gene matches: 11. The CDR3 is CASSRMGQGIGYEQYF. CDR3 nucleotides: TGTGCCAGCAGCAGGATGGGACAGGGAATCGGCTACGAGCAGTACTTC.

This clonotype was recorded a few times. This rearrangement joins TRBV6-5 to TRBJ2-5; 11 bases map to TRBD1. Germline CDR1 reads MNHEY; CDR2 reads SVGAGI. Unmatched junction bases numbered 1, after V lost 2 bases and J lost 5 bases. This CDR3 has 14 amino acids. In DNA form, the CDR3 reads TGTGCCAGCAGTTACCGGGACAGGGGGGAGACCCAGTACTTC. Protein product: CASSYRDRGETQYF.

This clonotype has ten or more counts. This chain links TRBV7-3 with TRBJ2-7; D not resolved. The germline V gene encodes CDR1 SGHTA and CDR2 FQGTGA. V lost 2 bases and J lost 5, with 10 bases in between. This CDR3 spans 13 amino acids. CDR3 DNA: TGTGCCAGCAGCTTAGAACCTCGTCACGAGCAGTACTTC. Its protein product is CASSLEPRHEQYF.

There are many counts of this clonotype. This rearrangement joins TRBV5-4 to TRBJ2-7; weak D call: TRBD2 (6 bases). Germline-derived CDR1 and CDR2 are SGHNT and YYREEE (reference sequence). V was trimmed by 6 bases and J by 0 bases, leaving 13 bases between them. CDR3 length: 14 amino acids. The CDR3 region is CASTRAGNSYEQYF. In DNA, the CDR3 is TGTGCCAGCACCAGGGCGGGAAACTCCTACGAGCAGTACTTC.

This clonotype was observed many times. This chain connects TRBV11-2 to TRBJ2-2, with D uncertain. V was pared by 5 bases and J by 0 bases, with 10 bases between. Germline CDR1 SGHAT, CDR2 FQNNGV. This CDR3 region has 15 residues. CDR3 bases: TGTGCCAGCAGCCCATCTGGGGCGAACACCGGGGAGCTGTTTTTT. This sequence encodes CASSPSGANTGELFF. Using reference TRBV11-2 and TRBJ2-2 for the parts outside the CDR3, the full variable domain is EAGVAQSPRYKIIEKRQSVAFWCNPISGHATLYWYQQILGQGPKLLIQFQNNGVVDDSQLPKDRFSAERLKGVDSTLKIQPAKLEDSAVYLCASSPSGANTGELFFGEGSRLTVL.

This clonotype came up many times. This rearrangement joins TRBV9 to TRBJ1-3, with TRBD1 identical over 8 bases. V dropped 4 bases and J dropped 2; count of bases not matched to a gene: 5. Germline CDR1 reads SGDLS; CDR2 reads YYNGEE. The CDR3 sequence is 15 residues long. The DNA of the CDR3 is TGTGCCAGCAGCCCGGACAGGGTGGCTGGAAACACCATATATTTT. Its translation: CASSPDRVAGNTIYF.

In this sample, this clonotype turned up many times. The rearrangement uses TRBV4-1 and TRBJ2-1; 8 bases match TRBD2. This CDR3 is built from 15 residues. Germline CDR1 reads MGHRA; CDR2 reads YSYEKL. The ends lost 1 base at V and 4 bases at J; junction bases unmatched: 3. The CDR3 coding sequence is TGCGCCAGCAGCCAAGCGGGGGGGCCTTACAATGAGCAGTTCTTC. Protein: CASSQAGGPYNEQFF.

This clonotype came up many times. The CDR3 spells CSATRGASTGELFF. CDR3 DNA sequence: TGCAGTGCTACTCGGGGGGCTAGCACCGGGGAGCTGTTTTTT. The chain combines TRBV20-1 with TRBJ2-2, with a possible D match to TRBD2 (7 bases). The CDR3 totals 14 residues. Germline assignment: CDR1 DFQATT and CDR2 SNEGSKA (reference sequence). Trimming took off 4 bases at V and 4 bases at J, with 13 bases between the two ends.

The genes are TRBV21-1 and TRBJ2-3; the table's D gene call, TRBD2, was not cross checked with the DNA. TRBV21-1 is classified as a pseudogene. The CDR3 consists of 17 residues. The CDR3: CASSKAPPFTSTDTQYF. In nucleotides, the CDR3 is TGTGCCAGCAGCAAAGCCCCTCCCTTCACTAGCACAGATACGCAGTATTTT.

This clonotype was recorded at least ten times. The J gene is TRBJ1-6, the V gene TRBV5-1; the D gene is possibly TRBD1 (6 bases). V dropped 4 bases and J dropped 9 bases, with 17 bases sitting between them. Per the germline V gene, CDR1 is SGHRS and CDR2 is YFSETQ. CDR3 size: 15 residues. The CDR3 DNA sequence: TGCGCCAGCAGCCCGCTTGCAGGGGTAGTTTCACCCCTCCACTTT. Its protein product is CASSPLAGVVSPLHF. The full variable domain, completed using reference TRBV5-1 and TRBJ1-6, is KAGVTQTPRYLIKTRGQQVTLSCSPISGHRSVSWYQQTPGQGLQFLFEYFSETQRNKGNFPGRFSGRQFSNSRSEMNVSTLELGDSALYLCASSPLAGVVSPLHFGNGTRLTVT.